This is a list of T cell receptor beta chains from one sample in a study of T cell responses to AZD1222 COVID-19 vaccine. Sequencing used immunoSEQ multiplex PCR; TCRdb keeps in-frame clones, though not all of them. The data hold around 140,000 clones, with about 91% observed a single time. The specimen comprised peripheral blood, sampled on day 0 of AZD1222 vaccination. These receptors all come from an adult in good health. The CDR3 runs from the conserved cysteine through the conserved F or W.

v_call | cdr3_aa
TRBV7-2 | CASSPTSGPWGEQFF
TRBV19 | CASSTVGAGGGHTQYF
TRBV6-5 | CASSSGLFTEAFF
TRBV25-1 | CASSEPLGGNTGELFF
TRBV30 | CAWSPTGNSYEQYF
TRBV6-2/TRBV6-3 | CASSYGQGLHSPLHF
TRBV18 | CASSPRQIDEQFF
TRBV5-1 | CASSLALSQGAYGGKNIQYF
TRBV7-2 | CASSFKGGSNQPQHF
TRBV5-1 | CASSPDRSLDSPLHF
TRBV7-9 | CASSLSGGRYHHEQFF
TRBV25-1 | CASSAGGTIYF
TRBV11-2 | CASSRRGREQYF
TRBV12-3/TRBV12-4 | CASSLGQPYEQYF
TRBV12-3/TRBV12-4 | CASSFGGTQYF
TRBV11-2 | CASSPKRDSSSGEQYF
TRBV7-9 | CASETLAAHLQETQYF
TRBV7-8 | CASSSRGPSTDTQYF
TRBV27 | CASSLSYRLNTEAFF
TRBV7-9 | CASSLAAGKTQYF
TRBV12-5 | CASGLDRGVRNEQFF
TRBV6-1 | CASSGIPGQGAEKLFF
TRBV5-1 | CASSLGSTGGNYGYTF
TRBV7-2 | CASSPIGTGSTDTQYF
TRBV20-1 | CSASGLAGGGNTQYF
TRBV7-3 | CASSPMDTTYNEQFF
TRBV28 | CASSSADRYEQYF
TRBV11-3 | CASSLGVSSGGVETQYF
TRBV5-6 | CASSSRREQFF
TRBV5-1 | CASSGRRGPGELFF
TRBV19 | CASTRGTGELFF
TRBV11-3 | CASRGEGTSGFTGELFF
TRBV2 | CASRADRETGNTIYF